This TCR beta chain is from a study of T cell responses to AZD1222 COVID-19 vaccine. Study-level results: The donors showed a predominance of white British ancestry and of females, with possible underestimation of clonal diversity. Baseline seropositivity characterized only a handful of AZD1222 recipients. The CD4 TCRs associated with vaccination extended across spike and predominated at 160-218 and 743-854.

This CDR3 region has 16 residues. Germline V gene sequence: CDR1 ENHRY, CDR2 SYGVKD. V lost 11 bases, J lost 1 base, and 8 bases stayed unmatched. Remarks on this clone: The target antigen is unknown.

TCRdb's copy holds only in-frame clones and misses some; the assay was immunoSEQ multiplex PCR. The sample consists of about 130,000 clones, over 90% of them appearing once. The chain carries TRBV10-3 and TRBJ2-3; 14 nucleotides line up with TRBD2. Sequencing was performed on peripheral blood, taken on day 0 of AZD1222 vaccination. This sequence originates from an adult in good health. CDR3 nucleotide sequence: TGTGCCGTGACTAGCGGGGGGGCCGTAGGCACAGATACGCAGTATTTT. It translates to CAVTSGGAVGTDTQYF.